This passage covers 3 T cell receptor beta chains from one sample sequenced in a study of blood T cell repertoires in COVID-19. Using immunoSEQ multiplex PCR, the repertoire was profiled, and TCRdb retains in-frame clones only, with some absent. The sample lists under 250,000 clones; around 81% were seen once. Sample: peripheral blood. The source of these receptors is a man aged 30-40 years who had recovered from COVID-19.

The chain recombines TRBV4-2 with TRBJ2-4; 7 bases line up with TRBD1. The CDR3 is 12 amino acids. V shed 8 bases, J shed 3 bases, and the junction held 1 base outside the gene matches. CDR1 is LGHNA, CDR2 YNFKEQ, per germline. The CDR3 sequence is CASRDSKNIQYF. In DNA form, the CDR3 reads TGTGCCAGCCGGGACAGCAAAAACATTCAGTACTTC.

V usage is TRBV20-1 and J usage is TRBJ1-5, with TRBD1 identical over 7 bases. V was clipped by 4 bases and J by 5 bases; unmatched bases: 8. This CDR3 spans 14 amino acids. In germline, CDR1 is DFQATT, CDR2 SNEGSKA (reference sequence). The CDR3 loop is CSAIDDRVDQPQHF. DNA for the CDR3: TGCAGTGCTATTGACGACAGGGTCGATCAGCCCCAGCATTTT.

The V and J genes are TRBV5-6 and TRBJ2-3; the D gene is possibly TRBD2 (7 bases). The CDR3 is made up of 14 amino acids. The germline V gene encodes CDR1 SGHDT and CDR2 YYEEEE. Deletions cut 6 bases from V and 7 bases from J, with 18 bases between. The CDR3 coding sequence is TGTGCCAGCACCCTGAAGGGGGGGAGTCATACGCAGTATTTT. It is translated as CASTLKGGSHTQYF.